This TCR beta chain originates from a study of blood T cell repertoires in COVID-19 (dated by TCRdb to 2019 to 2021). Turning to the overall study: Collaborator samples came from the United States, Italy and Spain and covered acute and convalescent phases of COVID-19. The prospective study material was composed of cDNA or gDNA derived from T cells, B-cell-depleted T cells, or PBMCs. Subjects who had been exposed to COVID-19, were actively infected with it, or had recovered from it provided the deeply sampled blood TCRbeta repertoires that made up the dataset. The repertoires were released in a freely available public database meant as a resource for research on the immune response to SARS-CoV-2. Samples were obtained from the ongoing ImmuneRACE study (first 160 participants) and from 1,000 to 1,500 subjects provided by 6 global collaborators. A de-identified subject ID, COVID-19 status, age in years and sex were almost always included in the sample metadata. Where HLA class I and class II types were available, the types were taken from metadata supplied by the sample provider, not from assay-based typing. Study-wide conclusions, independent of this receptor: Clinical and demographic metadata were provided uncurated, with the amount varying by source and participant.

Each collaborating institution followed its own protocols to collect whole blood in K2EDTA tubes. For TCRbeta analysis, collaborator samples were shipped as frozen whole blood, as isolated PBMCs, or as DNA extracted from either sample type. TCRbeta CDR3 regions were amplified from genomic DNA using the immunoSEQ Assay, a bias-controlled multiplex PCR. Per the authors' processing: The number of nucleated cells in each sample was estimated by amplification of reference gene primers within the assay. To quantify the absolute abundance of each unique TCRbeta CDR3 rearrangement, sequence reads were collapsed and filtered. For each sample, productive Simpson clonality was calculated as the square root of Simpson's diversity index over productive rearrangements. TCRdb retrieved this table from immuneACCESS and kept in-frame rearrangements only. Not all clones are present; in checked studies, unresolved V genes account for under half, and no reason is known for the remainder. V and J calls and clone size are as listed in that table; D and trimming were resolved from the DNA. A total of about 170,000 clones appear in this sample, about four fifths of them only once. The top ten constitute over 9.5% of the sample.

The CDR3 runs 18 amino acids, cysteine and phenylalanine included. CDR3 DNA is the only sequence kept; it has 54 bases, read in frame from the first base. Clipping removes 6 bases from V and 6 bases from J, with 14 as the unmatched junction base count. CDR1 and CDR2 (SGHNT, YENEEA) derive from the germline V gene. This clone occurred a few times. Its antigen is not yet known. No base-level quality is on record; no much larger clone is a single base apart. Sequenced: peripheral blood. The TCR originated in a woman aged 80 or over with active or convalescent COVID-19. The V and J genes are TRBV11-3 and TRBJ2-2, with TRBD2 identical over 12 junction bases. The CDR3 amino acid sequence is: CASSSGTPGLAGSGELFF. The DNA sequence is TGTGCCAGCAGTTCCGGGACCCCAGGACTAGCGGGATCCGGGGAGCTGTTTTTT.